Detailed here is one T cell receptor (beta chain). Its antigen is not known. This sample is part of a study of OX40 agonist ivuxolimab in advanced cancers. The protocol was immunoSEQ multiplex PCR, while the TCRdb copy is restricted to in-frame clones and leaves out a portion. The table records around 80,000 clones, roughly 85% of them present only once. General study points: Expanded clones were, on average, more numerous among CD8+ T cells than CD4+.

The sequence derives from an adult with an advanced solid tumor such as melanoma, head and neck, liver or kidney cancer. The input for sequencing was CD4+ or CD8+ T cells sorted from blood, taken in a trial of the OX40 agonist ivuxolimab.

The CDR3 nucleotides are TGTGCCAGCACGGAGGGGTACAATGAGCAGTTCTTC. It yields the protein CASTEGYNEQFF. The chain joins TRBV25-1 to TRBJ2-1; maybe TRBD2 (6 bases). The length of the CDR3 is 12 residues. V lost 7 bases and J 4 bases, leaving 8 bases between the germline ends. CDR1 is MGHDK, CDR2 SYGVNS, per germline.